Each of the 5 T cell receptor beta chains below was sequenced from the same sample in a study of STAT5B mutations in CD4+ large granular lymphocyte leukemia. Libraries were prepared by immunoSEQ multiplex PCR; TCRdb keeps only in-frame clonotypes and omits some of them. The sample has roughly 30,000 clones; 79% are singletons. What was sequenced was CD4+ T cells from blood buffy coats. The receptor source for this set is a human donor in good health.

The gene calls are TRBV4-3 and TRBJ2-3; unclear D gene. The CDR3 loop spans 16 amino acids. Per the germline V gene, CDR1 is LGHNA and CDR2 is YSLEER. V was shortened by 1 base and J by 0 bases, with 11 bases between the two germline ends. The CDR3 loop is CASSQAWRSSTDTQYF. In nucleotides, the CDR3 is TGCGCCAGCAGCCAAGCTTGGCGGAGTAGCACAGATACGCAGTATTTT.

The chain links TRBV4-3 to TRBJ1-1; 7 bases agree with TRBD1. Germline trimming cut 1 base from V and 1 base from J; bases unmatched to any gene: 6. CDR1 LGHNA and CDR2 YSLEER come from the germline V gene. The CDR3 loop spans 16 amino acids. In DNA form, the CDR3 reads TGCGCCAGCAGCCAAGCCGCCGGGACAGCGAACACTGAAGCTTTCTTT. It is translated as CASSQAAGTANTEAFF.

The chain couples TRBV19 to TRBJ1-1; 9 bases align to TRBD1. This CDR3 is 15 amino acids long. V was clipped by 1 base and J by 5 bases; unmatched bases: 5. Per germline, CDR1 LNHDA and CDR2 SQIVND (reference sequence). CDR3 bases: TGTGCCAGTAGTATAGGAGGGACAGGGAAGACTGAAGCTTTCTTT. This sequence encodes CASSIGGTGKTEAFF.

The chain carries TRBV6-1 and TRBJ1-1; D is unclear. Germline CDR1 is MNHNS and CDR2 is SASEGT. CDR3 length: 15 amino acids. The V end was cut by 6 bases, the J end by 0 bases, with 14 bases between. The CDR3 region is CASSHSPSLNTEAFF. CDR3 in DNA: TGTGCCAGCAGCCATAGTCCAAGCCTGAACACTGAAGCTTTCTTT.

The chain carries TRBV4-1 and TRBJ1-2; unclear D gene. CDR1 and CDR2 from the germline V gene are MGHRA and YSYEKL. The V gene lost 2 bases and the J gene lost 3 bases, with 7 bases spanning the gap. The CDR3 runs 13 residues. As DNA, the CDR3 is TGCGCCAGCAGCCAAAGGGAGTACTATGGCTACACCTTC. As protein: CASSQREYYGYTF.